This TCR beta chain was sequenced for a study of blood T cell repertoires in COVID-19. Overall study: PBMCs, B-cell-depleted T cells, or T cells were the source of the cDNA or gDNA that made up the material.

After removal of 4 bases from V and 4 bases from J, the junction contained 7 bases not matched to a gene. CDR3 size: 14 residues. Germline V CDR1 and CDR2: SGHRS, YFSETQ. Sequenced by immunoSEQ multiplex PCR; TCRdb stores in-frame clones only, minus some. The data contain 150,000 or so clones, 82% of them singletons. The sequence came from a woman aged 80 or over with acute or convalescent COVID-19. Sequencing used peripheral blood. This chain links TRBV5-1 with TRBJ1-2; TRBD1 aligns across 7 bases. CDR3 protein: CASSPGQVTYGYTF. For the CDR3, the DNA is TGCGCCAGCAGCCCCGGACAGGTCACCTATGGCTACACCTTC.